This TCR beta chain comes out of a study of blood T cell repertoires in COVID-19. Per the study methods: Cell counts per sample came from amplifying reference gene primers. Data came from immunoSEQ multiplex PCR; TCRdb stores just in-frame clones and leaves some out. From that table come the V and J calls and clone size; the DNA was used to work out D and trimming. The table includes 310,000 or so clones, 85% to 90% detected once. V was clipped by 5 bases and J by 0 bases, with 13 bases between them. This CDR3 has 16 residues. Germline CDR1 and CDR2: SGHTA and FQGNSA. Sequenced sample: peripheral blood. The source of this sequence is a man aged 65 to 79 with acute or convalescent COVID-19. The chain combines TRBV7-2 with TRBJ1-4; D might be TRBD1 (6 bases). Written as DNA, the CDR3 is TGTGCCAGCAGCACCAGACAGGCAGCAACTAATGAAAAACTGTTTTTT. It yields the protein CASSTRQAATNEKLFF.